A selection of T cell receptor beta chains follows, all from one sample in a study of blood T cells in healthy people across ages. MiXCR, run by TCRdb on the 5' RACE reads, gives a single entry per CDR3 protein. The sample has roughly 700,000 distinct CDR3 sequences, roughly 49% seen once; the top ten hold roughly 34%. What was sequenced was blood. The receptors were sampled from a woman in her fifties or sixties in good health. Both conserved end residues are part of each CDR3. A D gene is named only where the DNA matches it firmly. Only part of the rows carry a size: once, few, many, or a class if the clone is expanded.

J	D	V	size	length	CDR3	DNA
TRBJ2-3	TRBD2	TRBV7-2	many	16	CASTSGNKGGTDTQYF	TGTGCCAGCACTAGCGGTAATAAAGGAGGGACAGATACGCAGTATTTT
TRBJ2-1	TRBD2	TRBV28	.	17	CASSHTSGREDYNEQFF	TGTGCCAGCAGTCACACTAGCGGGAGGGAAGATTACAATGAGCAGTTCTTC
TRBJ2-1	.	TRBV20-1	.	19	CSARDIFRRGTYRYNEQFF	TGCAGTGCTAGAGATATTTTCCGTAGGGGGACATATCGATACAATGAGCAGTTCTTC
TRBJ2-7	TRBD1	TRBV29-1	few	14	CSVARDRAPYEQYF	TGCAGCGTTGCCCGGGACAGGGCCCCCTACGAGCAGTACTTC
TRBJ2-3	TRBD1	TRBV7-9	.	15	CASSRGDSSTDTQYF	TGTGCCAGCAGCCGTGGGGACAGCAGCACAGATACGCAGTATTTT
TRBJ2-1	.	TRBV15	.	15	CATSRVGGTAHEQFF	TGTGCCACCAGCAGAGTCGGGGGGACAGCCCATGAGCAGTTCTTC
TRBJ2-3	TRBD1	TRBV14	.	15	CASSPTGGPTDTQYF	TGTGCCAGCAGCCCTACAGGGGGTCCCACAGATACGCAGTATTTT
TRBJ1-1	.	TRBV7-6	.	13	CASSSRFDTEAFF	TGTGCCAGCAGCTCCAGATTCGACACTGAAGCTTTCTTT
TRBJ1-4	TRBD1	TRBV20-1	.	14	CSAYRGEGSEKLFF	TGCAGTGCTTACAGGGGGGAGGGCAGTGAAAAACTGTTTTTT
TRBJ2-3	.	TRBV29-1	.	15	CSVEGETGFADTQYF	TGCAGCGTTGAGGGGGAGACTGGTTTTGCAGATACGCAGTATTTT
TRBJ2-7	TRBD1	TRBV5-1	once	13	CASSSQTGDEQYF	TGCGCCAGCAGCTCCCAGACAGGGGACGAGCAGTACTTC
TRBJ2-3	TRBD2	TRBV11-3	.	16	CASSLELAESTDTQYF	TGTGCCAGCAGCTTAGAACTAGCGGAGTCCACAGATACGCAGTATTTT
TRBJ2-1	.	TRBV20-1	few	13	CSARISTGHEQFF	TGCAGTGCTAGAATCTCTACAGGCCATGAGCAGTTCTTC
TRBJ2-1	TRBD2	TRBV20-1	.	15	CSANGGLAGYNEQFF	TGCAGTGCTAACGGTGGACTAGCGGGGTACAATGAGCAGTTCTTC
TRBJ2-1	TRBD1	TRBV2	few	16	CASEGTGSSSYNEQFF	TGTGCCAGCGAGGGGACAGGGAGTAGCTCCTACAATGAGCAGTTCTTC
TRBJ2-6	.	TRBV13	once	16	CASSFGIHSGANVLTF	TGTGCCAGCAGCTTTGGAATTCACTCTGGGGCCAACGTCCTGACTTTC
TRBJ2-7	.	TRBV5-5	.	15	CASSLRMLSPYEQYF	TGTGCCAGCAGCTTGAGGATGTTATCCCCCTACGAGCAGTACTTC
TRBJ1-4	.	TRBV4-1	.	12	CASSQDGGKLFF	TGCGCCAGCAGCCAAGATGGAGGGAAACTGTTTTTT
TRBJ1-2	.	TRBV7-9	.	13	CASSPLRIYGYTF	TGTGCCAGCAGCCCCCTTCGGATCTATGGCTACACCTTC
TRBJ2-1	.	TRBV28	.	14	CASSSPGLNNEQFF	TGTGCCAGCAGCTCCCCGGGGCTGAACAATGAGCAGTTCTTC
TRBJ1-2	TRBD1	TRBV28	.	14	CASSKDRGPYGYTF	TGTGCCAGCAGTAAAGACAGGGGCCCCTATGGCTACACCTTC
TRBJ2-5	TRBD2	TRBV7-2	many	14	CASSLASGRETQYF	TGTGCCAGCAGCTTAGCTAGCGGGAGAGAGACCCAGTACTTC
TRBJ2-7	TRBD1	TRBV6-2/TRBV6-3	few	16	CASTPAFGTGRYEQYF	TGTGCCAGCACCCCAGCATTTGGGACAGGGAGATACGAGCAGTACTTC
TRBJ2-2	.	TRBV28	.	17	CASSLLSVRGATGELFF	TGTGCCAGCAGTTTATTAAGTGTTCGCGGCGCCACCGGGGAGCTGTTTTTT
TRBJ1-2	TRBD1	TRBV28	.	13	CASSRTGSGGYTF	TGTGCCAGCAGTCGGACAGGGTCCGGTGGCTACACCTTC
TRBJ1-4	TRBD1	TRBV25-1	.	15	CASSKTGATNEKLFF	TGTGCCAGCAGCAAGACAGGGGCAACTAATGAAAAACTGTTTTTT
TRBJ2-3	.	TRBV27	.	14	CASSGGWGTDTQYF	TGTGCCAGCAGTGGCGGATGGGGCACAGATACGCAGTATTTT
TRBJ2-7	.	TRBV4-2	.	14	CASRVATESNEQYF	TGTGCCAGCAGAGTAGCTACAGAGTCCAATGAGCAGTACTTC